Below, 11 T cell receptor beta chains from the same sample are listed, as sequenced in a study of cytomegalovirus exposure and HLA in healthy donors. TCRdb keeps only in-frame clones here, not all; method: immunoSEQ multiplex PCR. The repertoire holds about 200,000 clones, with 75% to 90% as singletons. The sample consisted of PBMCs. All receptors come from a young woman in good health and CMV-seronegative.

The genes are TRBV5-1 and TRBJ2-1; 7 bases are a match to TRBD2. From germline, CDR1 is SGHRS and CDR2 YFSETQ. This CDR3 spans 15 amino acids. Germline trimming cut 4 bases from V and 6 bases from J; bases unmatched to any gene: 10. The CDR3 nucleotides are TGCGCCAGCAGCCCCATGGGGGGGGGAGGCAATGAGCAGTTCTTC. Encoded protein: CASSPMGGGGNEQFF. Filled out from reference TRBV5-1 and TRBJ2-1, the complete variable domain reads KAGVTQTPRYLIKTRGQQVTLSCSPISGHRSVSWYQQTPGQGLQFLFEYFSETQRNKGNFPGRFSGRQFSNSRSEMNVSTLELGDSALYLCASSPMGGGGNEQFFGPGTRLTVL.

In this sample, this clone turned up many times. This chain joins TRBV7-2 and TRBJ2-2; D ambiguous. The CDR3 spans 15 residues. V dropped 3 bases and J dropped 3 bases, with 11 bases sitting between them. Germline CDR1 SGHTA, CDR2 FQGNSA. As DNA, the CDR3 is TGTGCCAGCAGCTTTAAGGGAAGGGACACCGGGGAGCTGTTTTTT. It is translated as CASSFKGRDTGELFF.

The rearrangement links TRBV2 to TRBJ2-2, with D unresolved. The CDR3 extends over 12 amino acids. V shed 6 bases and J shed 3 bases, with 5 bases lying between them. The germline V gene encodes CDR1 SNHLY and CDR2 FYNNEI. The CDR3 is CASRYHTGELFF. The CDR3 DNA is TGTGCCAGCAGATACCACACCGGGGAGCTGTTTTTT.

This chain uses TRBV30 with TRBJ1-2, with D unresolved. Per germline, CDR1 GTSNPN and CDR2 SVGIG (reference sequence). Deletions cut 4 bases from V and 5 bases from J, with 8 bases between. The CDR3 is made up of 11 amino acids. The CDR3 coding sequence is TGTGCCTGGAATATGGCTTATGGCTACACCTTC. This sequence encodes CAWNMAYGYTF.

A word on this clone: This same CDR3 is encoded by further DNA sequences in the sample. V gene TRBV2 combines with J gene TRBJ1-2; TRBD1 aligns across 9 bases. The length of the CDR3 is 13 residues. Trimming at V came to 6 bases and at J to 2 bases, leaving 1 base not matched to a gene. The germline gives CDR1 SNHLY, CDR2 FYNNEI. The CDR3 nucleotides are TGTGCCAGCAGCGGGACAGGGAACTATGGCTACACCTTC. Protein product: CASSGTGNYGYTF.

CDR3: CASSEDQETEAFF. The CDR3 coding sequence is TGTGCCAGCAGTGAAGACCAGGAGACTGAAGCTTTCTTT. This chain uses TRBV2 with TRBJ1-1; D ambiguous. Per the germline V gene, CDR1 is SNHLY and CDR2 is FYNNEI. V was cut by 1 base and J by 5 bases, with 8 bases left in between. The CDR3 is 13 residues long.

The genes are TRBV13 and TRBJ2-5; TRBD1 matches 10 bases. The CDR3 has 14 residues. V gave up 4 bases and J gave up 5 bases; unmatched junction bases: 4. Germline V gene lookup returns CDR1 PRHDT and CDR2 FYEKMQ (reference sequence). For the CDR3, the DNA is TGTGCCAGCAGCTCGGGACAGGGGAGGGAGACCCAGTACTTC. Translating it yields CASSSGQGRETQYF.

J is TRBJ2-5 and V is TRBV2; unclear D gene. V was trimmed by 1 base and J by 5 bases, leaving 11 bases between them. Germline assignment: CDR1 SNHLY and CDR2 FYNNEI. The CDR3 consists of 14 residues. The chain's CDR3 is CASSEGVGSETQYF. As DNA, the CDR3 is TGTGCCAGCAGTGAAGGGGTGGGGTCGGAGACCCAGTACTTC.

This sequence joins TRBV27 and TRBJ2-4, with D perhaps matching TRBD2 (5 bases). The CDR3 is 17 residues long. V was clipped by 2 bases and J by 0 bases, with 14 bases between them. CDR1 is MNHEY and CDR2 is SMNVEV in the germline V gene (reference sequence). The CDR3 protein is CASSLRWERLAKNIQYF. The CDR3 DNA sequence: TGTGCCAGCAGTTTACGGTGGGAGCGGCTAGCCAAAAACATTCAGTACTTC.

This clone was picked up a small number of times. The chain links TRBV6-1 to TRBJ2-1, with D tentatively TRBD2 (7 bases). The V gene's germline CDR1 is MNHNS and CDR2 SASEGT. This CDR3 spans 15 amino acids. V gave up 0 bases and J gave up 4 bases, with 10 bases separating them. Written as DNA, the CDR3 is TGTGCCAGCAGTGAAGCGGGGGGGCGGTACAATGAGCAGTTCTTC. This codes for CASSEAGGRYNEQFF.

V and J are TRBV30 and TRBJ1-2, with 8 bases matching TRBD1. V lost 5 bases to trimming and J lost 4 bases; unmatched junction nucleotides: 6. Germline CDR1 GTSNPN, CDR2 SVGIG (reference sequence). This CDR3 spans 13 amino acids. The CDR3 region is CAWAGQGSYGYTF. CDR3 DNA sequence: TGTGCCTGGGCAGGACAGGGTAGCTATGGCTACACCTTC.